This T cell receptor beta chain was found in a study of OX40 agonist ivuxolimab in advanced cancers. Turning to the study itself: Patients took ivuxolimab, an agonistic anti-OX40 (CD134) antibody.

Assay: immunoSEQ multiplex PCR; the TCRdb copy retains only in-frame clones and omits some. The sample has tens of thousands of clones, 91% seen once; the top ten hold under 2%. Germline assignment: CDR1 MDHEN and CDR2 SYDVKM. This CDR3 is built from 14 residues. The V gene end was trimmed by 6 bases and the J gene end by 8 bases; junction bases not matched to a gene: 8. The study, taken as a whole, reports: On average, CD8+ T cells showed a greater number of expanded clones than CD4+.

Details on this clone: The antigen is not known.

The specimen comprised CD4+ or CD8+ T cells sorted from blood, sampled in a trial of the OX40 agonist ivuxolimab. V and J are TRBV28 and TRBJ1-4; TRBD1 aligns across 8 bases. The sequence was obtained from an adult with an advanced solid tumor such as melanoma, head and neck, liver or kidney cancer. CDR3 coding DNA: TGTGCCAGCAGCTCAGGACAGGGAAGGGAAAAACTGTTTTTT. Amino acid sequence: CASSSGQGREKLFF. Full variable domain (outside the CDR3, taken from reference TRBV28 and TRBJ1-4): DVKVTQSSRYLVKRTGEKVFLECVQDMDHENMFWYRQDPGLGLRLIYFSYDVKMKEKGDIPEGYSVSREKKERFSLILESASTNQTSMYLCASSSGQGREKLFFGSGTQLSVL.